These 13 T cell receptor beta chains came from one sample sequenced in a study of T cell repertoires in cytomegalovirus infection. Their antigens remain unidentified. Each CDR3 protein gets one entry after TCRdb re-called the reads with MiXCR. This sample has approximately 600,000 distinct CDR3 sequences, with almost 40% found just once. The sample in question was cultured PBMCs, obtained from culture after CMV antigen stimulation. Source of these receptors: a human donor in good health (CMV status not recorded). Some clones in this sample may be carry-over from other donors' samples.

The chain employs TRBV20-1 and TRBJ1-3; D remains ambiguous. This CDR3 is 18 amino acids long. The ends were cut back, 1 base at V and 4 bases at J, with 23 bases in the middle. In germline, CDR1 is DFQATT, CDR2 SNEGSKA (reference sequence). The CDR3 DNA is TGCAGTGCTAGAGCTTCTGGCTCTAAGGAGAAGTCCGGAAACACCATATATTTT. Encoded protein: CSARASGSKEKSGNTIYF.

This chain uses TRBV6-2 or TRBV6-3 with TRBJ2-5; 7 positions agree with TRBD1. This CDR3 has 15 amino acids. Looked up from germline, CDR1 is MNHEY and CDR2 is SVGEGT. V gave up 7 bases and J gave up 1 base; unmatched junction bases: 9. CDR3 in amino acids: CASKKGQPSQETQYF. CDR3 coding DNA: TGTGCCAGCAAGAAGGGACAGCCAAGCCAAGAGACCCAGTACTTC.

The J gene is TRBJ2-1, the V gene TRBV7-2, with TRBD2 matching over 10 bases. V lost 1 base and J lost 8; bases outside the gene matches: 5. Per the germline V gene, CDR1 is SGHTA and CDR2 is FQGNSA. CDR3 length: 15 amino acids. The CDR3 is CASSLVSSGSYEQFF. The CDR3 bases are TGTGCCAGCAGCTTAGTGTCTAGCGGGAGTTATGAGCAGTTCTTC. Using reference TRBV7-2 and TRBJ2-1 for the parts outside the CDR3, the full variable domain is GAGVSQSPSNKVTEKGKDVELRCDPISGHTALYWYRQSLGQGLEFLIYFQGNSAPDKSGLPSDRFSAERTGGSVSTLTIQRTQQEDSAVYLCASSLVSSGSYEQFFGPGTRLTVL.

This clonotype came up a few times. The chain has TRBV7-9 and TRBJ2-7, with D tentatively TRBD2 (5 bases). In germline, CDR1 is SEHNR, CDR2 FQNEAQ (reference sequence). The ends were cut back, 8 bases at V and 5 bases at J, with 16 bases in the middle. The CDR3 consists of 13 residues. DNA of the CDR3: TGTGCCAGCTCCCCCGGGGTGGAGGACGAGCAGTACTTC. It is translated as CASSPGVEDEQYF.

The chain joins TRBV7-8 to TRBJ2-1, with 7 bases identical to TRBD2. Looked up from germline, CDR1 is SGHVS and CDR2 is FQNEAQ. The CDR3 runs 16 residues. V dropped 0 bases and J dropped 4; count of bases not matched to a gene: 6. The CDR3 here is CASSLAVRGGYNEQFF. CDR3 DNA: TGTGCCAGCAGCTTAGCAGTTCGCGGGGGTTACAATGAGCAGTTCTTC. Drawing the rest from reference TRBV7-8 and TRBJ2-1, the complete variable domain is GAGVSQSPRYKVAKRGQDVALRCDPISGHVSLFWYQQALGQGPEFLTYFQNEAQLDKSGLPSDRFFAERPEGSVSTLKIQRTQQEDSAVYLCASSLAVRGGYNEQFFGPGTRLTVL.

The chain couples TRBV7-6 to TRBJ2-3; 7 bases are a match to TRBD2. Germline V gene sequence: CDR1 SGHVS, CDR2 FNYEAQ. Trimming cost V 1 base and J 4 bases; bases outside gene matches: 8. This CDR3 has 16 amino acids. The CDR3 sequence: CASSLVGGSSSDTQYF. CDR3 DNA: TGTGCCAGCAGCTTAGTCGGGGGGTCCAGCTCAGATACGCAGTATTTT. The whole variable domain, filled in from reference TRBV7-6 and TRBJ2-3, reads GAGVSQSPRYKVTKRGQDVALRCDPISGHVSLYWYRQALGQGPEFLTYFNYEAQQDKSGLPNDRFSAERPEGSISTLTIQRTEQRDSAMYRCASSLVGGSSSDTQYFGPGTRLTVL.

The chain recombines TRBV12-3 or TRBV12-4 with TRBJ1-5; D remains ambiguous. Trimming left V 5 bases short and J 2 bases short, with 19 bases between. This CDR3 is built from 17 residues. CDR3 loop: CASSLLGLGRGNQPQHF. The CDR3, as DNA: TGTGCCAGCAGTCTCTTGGGTTTGGGTAGGGGCAATCAGCCCCAGCATTTT.

The table lists this clonotype with a few counts. In nucleotides, the CDR3 is TGTGCCAGCAGCTCCCGTCGGACTAGCGGGGTTAGCACAGATACGCAGTATTTT. As protein: CASSSRRTSGVSTDTQYF. This sequence joins TRBV12-3 or TRBV12-4 and TRBJ2-3; 12 positions agree with TRBD2. The CDR3 covers 18 residues. V lost 6 bases to trimming and J lost 0 bases; unmatched junction nucleotides: 10.

The rearrangement links TRBV2 to TRBJ2-1; 12 bases map to TRBD2. The V gene's germline CDR1 is SNHLY and CDR2 FYNNEI. The V segment lost 6 bases and the J segment 9 bases; nucleotides outside the gene matches: 6. This CDR3 comprises 14 residues. The CDR3 bases are TGTGCCAGCAGCTTATTACTAGCGGGGGGTGAGCAGTTCTTC. As protein: CASSLLLAGGEQFF.

In its sample, this clonotype was seen a few times. The V call is TRBV7-8, the J call TRBJ2-1; TRBD2 agrees at 13 bases. There are 17 residues in the CDR3. The germline CDR1 and CDR2 sequences are SGHVS and FQNEAQ. V shed 1 base, J shed 1 base, and the junction held 1 base outside the gene matches. The CDR3 region is CASSLVGLAGSYNEQFF. For the CDR3, the DNA is TGTGCCAGCAGCTTAGTGGGACTAGCGGGATCCTACAATGAGCAGTTCTTC. Full variable domain (rest looked up from reference TRBV7-8 and TRBJ2-1): GAGVSQSPRYKVAKRGQDVALRCDPISGHVSLFWYQQALGQGPEFLTYFQNEAQLDKSGLPSDRFFAERPEGSVSTLKIQRTQQEDSAVYLCASSLVGLAGSYNEQFFGPGTRLTVL.

This clonotype showed up just a few times. The chain links TRBV27 to TRBJ2-7; possibly TRBD1 for D (6 bases). In germline, CDR1 is MNHEY, CDR2 SMNVEV (reference sequence). CDR3 length: 19 residues. V lost 8 bases to trimming and J lost 1 base, with 30 bases between them. The CDR3 loop is CASRLAGEGHSSTSYEQYF. DNA of the CDR3: TGTGCCAGCCGCCTGGCTGGTGAGGGACACTCTTCCACGTCCTACGAGCAGTACTTC.

This clonotype has more than one count but fewer than ten. V usage is TRBV7-2 and J usage is TRBJ2-7; D is possibly TRBD1 (5 bases). V was pared by 2 bases and J by 0 bases, with 8 bases between. This CDR3 contains 14 residues. Germline loops: CDR1 SGHTA, CDR2 FQGNSA. CDR3 in DNA: TGTGCCAGCAGCTTAAGGGGCCCCTCCTACGAGCAGTACTTC. As protein: CASSLRGPSYEQYF.

The chain links TRBV19 to TRBJ2-7, with 13 bases identical to TRBD2. The germline gives CDR1 LNHDA, CDR2 SQIVND (reference sequence). Germline trimming cut 1 base from V and 3 bases from J; bases unmatched to any gene: 6. The CDR3 contains 17 residues. This CDR3 is CASSIVFGTSGNYEQYF. CDR3 bases: TGTGCCAGTAGTATAGTTTTCGGGACTAGCGGGAACTACGAGCAGTACTTC.